This T cell receptor beta chain was profiled in a study of T cells in Graves' hyperthyroidism and ophthalmopathy. Amplification targeted TCR beta CDR3 regions from RNA transcripts. Carried out on the TCR CDR3, a first-round RT-PCR used the HTBI primer set. MiXCR, applied by TCRdb to the multiplex PCR reads, yields one record per CDR3 protein. Here the sample spans hundreds of thousands of distinct CDR3 sequences, roughly 40% being singletons. Germline V CDR1 and CDR2: SQVTM, ANQGSEA. CDR3 size: 15 residues. The V and J ends lost 8 bases and 1 base, in that order; junction bases with no gene match: 9. J is TRBJ2-2 and V is TRBV29-1, with 8 bases fitting TRBD2. Sequencing used blood. The TCR comes from a man aged 18 to 29 with Graves' hyperthyroidism. This chain's CDR3 is CSTRLLAVNTGELFF. CDR3 nucleotide sequence: TGCAGCACCCGACTACTAGCGGTGAACACCGGGGAGCTGTTTTTT.